The rows below give T cell receptor beta chains drawn from one sample of a study of spatial heterogeneity in lung cancer. TCRdb reprocessed the 5' RACE reads with MiXCR, giving one entry per CDR3 protein. This repertoire shows approximately 1,700 distinct CDR3 sequences, approximately 5.6% found once; its top ten account for about 7.7%. This specimen was lung tumor tissue, taken at surgery. These receptors were obtained from a male donor with early-stage non-small cell lung cancer. CDR3s include the opening cysteine and the closing phenylalanine or tryptophan. D genes are given only for firm matches. Clone size appears in some rows only: once, few, many, or a class for an expanded clone.

>TRBV12-3/TRBV12-4|medium-sized|TRBJ2-1|TRBD2|20
TGTGCCAGCAGTTCTACCGCCTTAGATTTACTAGCGGGGATCGTCAATGAGCAGTTCTTC
CASSSTALDLLAGIVNEQFF
>TRBV3-1|few|TRBJ2-2|-|16
TGTGCCAGCAGCCAACGCACAACAGGGAACACCGGGGAGCTGTTTTTT
CASSQRTTGNTGELFF
>TRBV11-1|-|TRBJ2-2|-|13
TGTGCCAGCACGCGGGCCAACACCGGGGAGCTGTTTTTT
CASTRANTGELFF
>TRBV7-3|medium-sized|TRBJ2-6|-|15
TGTGCCAGCAGCTTTCAGGGTTCTGGGGCCAACGTCCTGACTTTC
CASSFQGSGANVLTF
>TRBV7-2|medium-sized|TRBJ2-6|-|15
TGTGCCAGCAGTCTAGGAGGGGGAGGGGCCAACGTCCTGACTTTC
CASSLGGGGANVLTF
>TRBV20-1|medium-sized|TRBJ2-2|-|15
TGCAGTGTCACGAACCACGGGAGAGGCACCGGGGAGCTGTTTTTT
CSVTNHGRGTGELFF
>TRBV7-2|medium-sized|TRBJ2-5|TRBD1|13
TGTCCCAGCAGCATAGACAGGGCCCAGACCCAGTACTTC
CPSSIDRAQTQYF
>TRBV28|-|TRBJ2-1|TRBD2|21
TGTGCCAGCAGTTTATTTTCATTGGGGACTAGCGGGAGTTTCGCCTACAATGAGCAGTTCTTC
CASSLFSLGTSGSFAYNEQFF
>TRBV5-6|medium-sized|TRBJ2-5|TRBD2|11
TGTGCCAGCGGGAGGGGACGGACCCAGTACTTC
CASGRGRTQYF
>TRBV3-1|medium-sized|TRBJ1-2|-|15
TGTGCCAGCAGCCAATACGTCTCTCCAACCGGTGGCTACACCTTC
CASSQYVSPTGGYTF
>TRBV11-3|medium-sized|TRBJ1-1|-|16
TGTGCCAGCAGCTTAGATGGGAGAGGAGGGAACACTGAAGCTTTCTTT
CASSLDGRGGNTEAFF
>TRBV4-3|many|TRBJ2-3|-|15
TGCGCCAGCAGCCAAGATAATAGGAATTCAGATACGCAGTATTTT
CASSQDNRNSDTQYF
>TRBV28|few|TRBJ1-2|-|13
TGTGCCAGCAGGAAACCGGGAGGGCATGGCTACACCTTC
CASRKPGGHGYTF
>TRBV6-2/TRBV6-3|medium-sized|TRBJ2-1|TRBD2|14
TGTGCCAGCATAGCGGGAGTCGTTCGGAATGAGCAGTTCTTC
CASIAGVVRNEQFF
>TRBV10-3|medium-sized|TRBJ2-7|TRBD1|12
TGTGCCACCGGGACAGGGGGCAACGAGCAGTACTTC
CATGTGGNEQYF
>TRBV27|medium-sized|TRBJ2-6|TRBD1|17
TGTGCCAGCACCGGGACAGGGCTCATCTCTGGGGCCAACGTCCTGACTTTC
CASTGTGLISGANVLTF
>TRBV25-1|medium-sized|TRBJ1-4|-|13
TGTGCCACCTCCCGGGGGCCAGAGGAAAAACTGTTTTTT
CATSRGPEEKLFF
>TRBV20-1|medium-sized|TRBJ2-5|-|12
TGCAGTGCTAGGATTGGCGGTAGGACCCAGTACTTC
CSARIGGRTQYF